These T cell receptor beta chains were read from a single sample in a study of OX40 agonist ivuxolimab in advanced cancers. Using immunoSEQ multiplex PCR, the repertoire was profiled, and TCRdb retains in-frame clones only, with some absent. This sample yields some 33,000 clones, of which about 83% are seen a single time; about 34% belongs to the top ten. The starting material was CD4+ or CD8+ T cells sorted from blood, obtained in a trial of the OX40 agonist ivuxolimab. The receptors originated from an adult with an advanced solid tumor such as melanoma, head and neck, liver or kidney cancer. Each CDR3 is given with its conserved first and last residue. D genes are given only for firm matches. Clone size appears in some rows only: once, few, many, or a class for an expanded clone.

.,TRBV2,TRBJ1-1,.,CASRTPGGWDTEAFF,TGTGCCAGCAGGACCCCGGGGGGGTGGGACACTGAAGCTTTCTTT
.,TRBV23-1,TRBJ1-3,.,CASSHPRHLAERNTIYF,TGCGCCAGCAGTCACCCCCGACACCTCGCTGAAAGAAACACCATATATTTT
.,TRBV30,TRBJ2-2,.,CAWSEGRGAGELFF,TGTGCCTGGAGCGAAGGTCGGGGCGCCGGGGAGCTGTTTTTT
.,TRBV5-6,TRBJ2-7,.,CASSDYMRYEQYF,TGTGCCAGCAGTGATTACATGAGATACGAGCAGTACTTC
few,TRBV4-1,TRBJ2-7,TRBD1,CASSQGDSSYEQYF,TGCGCCAGCAGCCAAGGGGACAGCTCCTACGAGCAGTACTTC
.,TRBV7-6,TRBJ2-7,.,CASSPAEGFHEQYF,TGTGCCAGCAGCCCCGCAGAGGGGTTCCACGAGCAGTACTTC
.,TRBV27,TRBJ2-3,.,CASRTADTQYF,TGTGCCAGCAGAACAGCAGATACGCAGTATTTT
.,TRBV7-9,TRBJ1-6,TRBD1,CASSLDGTGFYNSPLHF,TGTGCCAGCAGCTTAGACGGGACAGGGTTTTATAATTCACCCCTCCACTTT
.,TRBV10-3,TRBJ2-7,TRBD1,CAISESDRGSYEQYF,TGTGCCATCAGTGAGTCGGACAGGGGTTCCTACGAGCAGTACTTC
few,TRBV7-6,TRBJ2-1,TRBD2,CASSLALALYNEQFF,TGTGCCAGCAGCTTGGCACTAGCGCTCTACAATGAGCAGTTCTTC
.,TRBV6-1,TRBJ2-1,TRBD2,CASSAGLANEQFF,TGTGCCAGCAGTGCGGGACTAGCGAATGAGCAGTTCTTC
.,TRBV6-4,TRBJ1-6,.,CASRAYNSPLHF,TGTGCCAGCAGGGCTTATAATTCACCCCTCCACTTT
.,TRBV13,TRBJ2-7,.,CASSLWLLEGSEQYF,TGTGCCAGCAGCTTATGGTTGCTGGAGGGTTCCGAGCAGTACTTC
.,TRBV6-5,TRBJ2-5,.,CASSPGETQYF,TGTGCCAGCAGCCCAGGAGAGACCCAGTACTTC
.,TRBV9,TRBJ2-1,TRBD2,CASSVSGSYNEQFF,TGTGCCAGCAGCGTAAGCGGGAGTTACAATGAGCAGTTCTTC
.,TRBV2,TRBJ2-1,.,CASSDGGLRSYNEQFF,TGTGCCAGCAGTGATGGGGGGCTCAGGTCCTACAATGAGCAGTTCTTC
.,TRBV7-9,TRBJ2-1,.,CASSFGFGGDEQFF,TGTGCCAGCAGCTTCGGTTTTGGAGGGGATGAGCAGTTCTTC
.,TRBV5-3,TRBJ1-4,TRBD1,CARSFGTANEKLFF,TGTGCCAGAAGCTTCGGGACAGCTAATGAAAAACTGTTTTTT
.,TRBV27,TRBJ2-6,.,CASSLAGANVLTF,TGTGCCAGCAGTTTGGCTGGGGCCAACGTCCTGACTTTC
.,TRBV19,TRBJ1-1,.,CASSITRTASMETFF,TGTGCCAGTAGTATAACGCGGACGGCCAGTATGGAGACTTTCTTT
.,TRBV5-3,TRBJ2-7,.,CASSLFASGYEQYF,TGTGCCAGCAGCTTATTCGCGAGCGGCTACGAGCAGTACTTC
.,TRBV9,TRBJ2-7,.,CASGRGTGEQYF,TGTGCCAGCGGAAGGGGGACCGGGGAGCAGTACTTC
once,TRBV6-9,TRBJ1-1,.,CASSYGVTEAFF,TGTGCCAGCAGTTACGGTGTCACTGAAGCTTTCTTT
.,TRBV5-1,TRBJ2-1,.,CASSFHPNEQFF,TGCGCCAGCAGCTTTCACCCAAATGAGCAGTTCTTC
.,TRBV4-2,TRBJ2-1,.,CASSQRPENEQFF,TGTGCCAGCAGCCAAAGACCTGAAAATGAGCAGTTCTTC
.,TRBV15,TRBJ1-4,TRBD1,CATSKDRGGTNEKLFF,TGTGCCACCAGTAAGGACAGGGGTGGAACTAATGAAAAACTGTTTTTT
.,TRBV19,TRBJ1-1,TRBD1,CASNPGDRENTEAFF,TGTGCCAGTAACCCGGGGGACAGGGAGAACACTGAAGCTTTCTTT
.,TRBV5-1,TRBJ2-3,.,CASSWDSGGLTDTQYF,TGCGCCAGCAGCTGGGACAGCGGGGGACTCACAGATACGCAGTATTTT
.,TRBV12-5,TRBJ2-6,TRBD1,CASGFFLAGQGFSGANVLTF,TGTGCTAGTGGTTTCTTTCTTGCGGGACAGGGTTTCTCTGGGGCCAACGTCCTGACTTTC
.,TRBV7-3,TRBJ1-5,.,CASSWTVNQPQHF,TGTGCCAGCAGCTGGACAGTAAATCAGCCCCAGCATTTT
.,TRBV6-1,TRBJ2-7,.,CASRRGVSYEQYF,TGTGCCAGCAGGAGGGGGGTCTCCTACGAGCAGTACTTC
.,TRBV9,TRBJ2-1,.,CASSGQSSYNEQFF,TGTGCCAGCAGCGGACAGAGCTCCTACAATGAGCAGTTCTTC
few,TRBV28,TRBJ1-5,TRBD1,CASSQGQGFRQPQHF,TGTGCCAGCAGCCAGGGACAGGGTTTTCGGCAGCCCCAGCATTTT
once,TRBV2,TRBJ2-7,TRBD1,CASSGNRDRGTYEQYF,TGTGCCAGCAGTGGCAACCGGGACAGGGGCACCTACGAGCAGTACTTC
.,TRBV2,TRBJ2-1,TRBD1,CASSVWGQGWLGDNEQFF,TGTGCCAGCAGTGTTTGGGGACAGGGATGGCTTGGAGACAATGAGCAGTTCTTC
once,TRBV7-3,TRBJ2-2,TRBD2,CASSQFVRNNGRAADTGELFF,TGTGCCAGCAGCCAATTTGTTAGGAATAACGGGAGGGCCGCGGACACCGGGGAGCTGTTTTTT
.,TRBV7-8,TRBJ2-7,.,CASSLAGNSYEQYF,TGTGCCAGCAGCTTAGCCGGGAACTCCTACGAGCAGTACTTC
few,TRBV10-3,TRBJ1-5,.,CAISGGTDANQPQHF,TGTGCCATCAGTGGAGGGACCGACGCCAATCAGCCCCAGCATTTT
.,TRBV27,TRBJ2-3,.,CASTGQGTDTQYF,TGTGCCAGCACGGGGCAGGGGACAGATACGCAGTATTTT
.,TRBV2,TRBJ2-7,TRBD2,CARTPLDSGNYEQYF,TGTGCCAGGACGCCCTTGGATAGCGGGAACTACGAGCAGTACTTC
.,TRBV2,TRBJ2-5,TRBD2,CASRERGGLQETQYF,TGTGCCAGCAGGGAGCGGGGGGGCCTTCAGGAGACCCAGTACTTC
.,TRBV28,TRBJ2-7,TRBD1,CASSLSRQGVNEQYF,TGTGCCAGCAGTTTATCCCGACAGGGGGTCAACGAGCAGTACTTC
.,TRBV30,TRBJ1-2,.,CAWSPGVSPYPYGYTF,TGTGCCTGGAGTCCGGGGGTCAGCCCATACCCCTATGGCTACACCTTC
.,TRBV7-3,TRBJ2-5,.,CASSLTGGGEETQYF,TGTGCCAGCAGCTTAACGGGTGGGGGAGAAGAGACCCAGTACTTC
.,TRBV2,TRBJ2-7,TRBD2,CASSEGLAGVTHYEQYF,TGTGCCAGCAGTGAGGGGCTAGCGGGAGTAACGCATTACGAGCAGTACTTC
.,TRBV7-9,TRBJ2-7,.,CASSPRDFYEQYF,TGTGCCAGCAGCCCCCGGGACTTCTACGAGCAGTACTTC
.,TRBV27,TRBJ2-7,TRBD2,CASSLLAGLAYEQYF,TGTGCCAGCAGTCTCTTAGCGGGACTGGCCTACGAGCAGTACTTC
few,TRBV28,TRBJ2-1,.,CASSLVGNEQFF,TGTGCCAGCAGTTTAGTGGGCAATGAGCAGTTCTTC